These 23 T cell receptor beta chains were all obtained from the same sample, sequenced in a study of regulatory T cells in long-lasting Graves disease (dated by TCRdb to about 2021). This specimen's time point label, per the study, means: persistent/refractory GD, antithyroid drugs over 5 years with positive TRAb. For both TCR sequencing and RNA sequencing, RNA was extracted from PBMCs using TRIzol. Receptor amplification or capture employed multiplex PCR. TCRdb names Illumina HiSeq 4000 as the instrument used. TCR beta libraries were built with iRepertoire HTBI primers and Arm-PCR amplification of CDR3 regions. TCRdb took the public reads, trimmed them with fastp at Q25, ran MiXCR for clone calling and kept in-frame beta chains. Each CDR3 protein appears once, grouped with its most common genes and DNA. The sample table contains 300,000 to 500,000 distinct CDR3 sequences; only one count was recorded for about 20% of them. The top ten constitute 20% of the sample.

Sequencing used peripheral blood mononuclear cells (PBMCs), obtained when the disease was refractory, from a patient treated with antithyroid drugs. All receptors come from a female donor with Graves disease.

This clonotype appeared once. The V and J genes are TRBV20-1 and TRBJ1-1, with D unresolved. The CDR3 extends over 12 amino acids. V lost 6 bases, J lost 5 bases, and 13 bases lay in between. The germline gives CDR1 DFQATT, CDR2 SNEGSKA (reference sequence). This CDR3 reads CSAHRAGTEAFF. The DNA for the CDR3 is TGCAGTGCCCATAGAGCGGGGACTGAAGCTTTCTTT.

This clonotype was counted a few times. The chain joins TRBV9 to TRBJ1-5; D is undetermined. CDR1 is SGDLS and CDR2 is YYNGEE in the germline V gene. The ends were cut back, 0 bases at V and 3 bases at J, with 10 bases in the middle. The CDR3 is made up of 15 amino acids. As DNA, the CDR3 is TGTGCCAGCAGCGTAGGTGGGTATGTCAATCAGCCCCAGCATTTT. Amino acids: CASSVGGYVNQPQHF.

The gene calls are TRBV20-1 and TRBJ2-1; D perhaps matches TRBD2 (6 bases). The CDR3 totals 14 residues. Germline V CDR1 and CDR2: DFQATT, SNEGSKA (reference sequence). Trimming took 1 base from V and 6 from J, leaving 13 bases between them. The CDR3 bases are TGCAGTGCTAGAGCCCAGGAGGGGAGCAATGAGCAGTTCTTC. Translating it yields CSARAQEGSNEQFF.

In regard to this clonotype: Only one base separates this from a far larger clonotype, so it likely reflects a read error. The rearrangement joins TRBV6-2 or TRBV6-3 to TRBJ2-7; 7 nucleotides align to TRBD2. J was trimmed by 7 bases and V by 5 bases; bases with no gene match: 14. CDR1 is MNHEY and CDR2 is SVGEGT in the germline V gene. The CDR3 length is 15 residues. The CDR3 DNA sequence: TGTGCCAGCAGTGAGACCGCAGCGGGATTTCAGGAGCAGTACTTC. This gives the protein CASSETAAGFQEQYF.

The CDR3 bases are TGCGCCAGCAGCCAAGGGGATACAGTGAACACTGAAGCTTTCTTT. This encodes CASSQGDTVNTEAFF. The chain is built from TRBV4-1 and TRBJ1-1; no definite D call. Trimming took 1 base from V and 0 from J, leaving 9 bases between them. The CDR3 extends over 15 amino acids. Germline CDR1 MGHRA, CDR2 YSYEKL.

At least ten counts were recorded for this clonotype. The rearrangement uses TRBV11-2 and TRBJ2-2, with a tentative D call TRBD2 (6 bases). There are 16 residues in the CDR3. CDR1 and CDR2 from the germline V gene are SGHAT and FQNNGV. V was pared by 5 bases and J by 4 bases, with 17 bases between. CDR3 nucleotide sequence: TGTGCCAGCAGCCCCGGGACTGCCCGGGGCACCGGGGAGCTGTTTTTT. As protein: CASSPGTARGTGELFF.

The rearrangement joins TRBV27 to TRBJ1-2; D not resolved. Trimming cost V 0 bases and J 4 bases, with 15 bases left between them. CDR1 and CDR2 (germline): MNHEY, SMNVEV (reference sequence). The CDR3 has 16 residues. The CDR3 DNA is TGTGCCAGCAGTTTATCGCGGAGGTGGGGAACCTATGGCTACACCTTC. This sequence encodes CASSLSRRWGTYGYTF.

This clonotype showed up many times. The rearrangement uses TRBV3-1 and TRBJ2-5; 12 nucleotides line up with TRBD2. Germline values: CDR1 LGHDT, CDR2 YNNKEL (reference sequence). The CDR3 loop spans 15 amino acids. With V trimmed by 3 bases and J by 7 bases, 6 bases remained unmatched. The DNA for the CDR3 is TGTGCCAGCAGCCACGAACTAGCGGGAGGTGGGACCCAGTACTTC. This sequence encodes CASSHELAGGGTQYF.

At least ten counts were recorded for this clonotype. This sequence joins TRBV13 and TRBJ1-2; D ambiguous. Germline CDR1 reads PRHDT; CDR2 reads FYEKMQ (reference sequence). The V end lost 5 bases, the J end lost 0 bases, and 7 bases lay between the germline ends. The CDR3 is 13 amino acids. CDR3 bases: TGTGCCAGCAGCATACAGCCTAACTATGGCTACACCTTC. Protein product: CASSIQPNYGYTF.

The chain has TRBV3-1 and TRBJ2-5, with D perhaps matching TRBD2 (6 bases). The germline V gene has CDR1 LGHDT and CDR2 YNNKEL (reference sequence). This CDR3 region has 16 residues. V shed 1 base and J shed 6 bases, with 18 bases lying between them. The DNA of the CDR3 is TGTGCCAGCAGCCAAGGGGGCCAGGCGGGGAAACAGACCCAGTACTTC. It yields the protein CASSQGGQAGKQTQYF.

Points on this clonotype: It may be a read error: a sequence one base away is much more abundant. Because the CDR3 is missing its conserved closing phenylalanine or tryptophan, this is likely a read error. J is TRBJ1-2 and V is TRBV30; D unresolved. The CDR3 is made up of 13 amino acids. The germline V and J ends were trimmed by 0 bases and 5 bases, with 10 bases remaining between them. Germline CDR1 GTSNPN, CDR2 SVGIG (reference sequence). The CDR3 sequence: CAWSVVAAYGYTL. CDR3 coding DNA: TGTGCCTGGAGTGTAGTAGCAGCATATGGCTACACCCTC.

At least ten counts were recorded for this clonotype. The rearrangement joins TRBV11-2 to TRBJ2-2; no clear D gene. Germline V gene sequence: CDR1 SGHAT, CDR2 FQNNGV. V was shortened by 6 bases and J by 4 bases, with 9 bases between the two germline ends. This CDR3 contains 13 residues. In DNA form, the CDR3 reads TGTGCCAGCAGTGCTCGCGGCACCGGGGAGCTGTTTTTT. Its translation: CASSARGTGELFF.

Worth noting for this clonotype: This may arise from a read error, as a much more abundant clone is one base away. This CDR3 reads CASSHRQSWDRRGENTEAFF. The CDR3 region has the DNA TGTGCCAGCAGTCACCGTCAGTCGTGGGACAGGCGAGGGGAGAACACTGAAGCTTTCTTT. V is TRBV6-1 and J is TRBJ1-1; 8 bases map to TRBD1. J lost 1 base, V lost 5 bases, and 21 bases had no gene match. The CDR3 is made up of 20 amino acids. Germline V gene lookup returns CDR1 MNHNS and CDR2 SASEGT.

This clonotype has ten or more counts. The V gene is TRBV7-2, the J gene TRBJ2-5; possible D gene TRBD1, 5 bases. V lost 5 bases and J 5 bases, leaving 21 bases between the germline ends. The length of the CDR3 is 16 residues. Germline loops: CDR1 SGHTA, CDR2 FQGNSA. CDR3 protein: CASSPRMGRDRETQYF. The DNA for the CDR3 is TGTGCCAGCAGCCCCCGGATGGGGCGCGACCGGGAGACCCAGTACTTC.

This clonotype was seen ten or more times. The chain couples TRBV2 to TRBJ1-5; D possibly corresponds to TRBD1 (5 bases). This CDR3 is built from 16 residues. With 8 bases removed from V and 2 bases from J, the gap between germline ends came to 19 bases. From germline, CDR1 is SNHLY and CDR2 FYNNEI. The DNA for the CDR3 is TGTGCCAGCTCCCCTCTAGCCGGGGGGGGCAATCAGCCCCAGCATTTT. Protein product: CASSPLAGGGNQPQHF. Full variable domain (remainder filled in from reference TRBV2 and TRBJ1-5): EPEVTQTPSHQVTQMGQEVILRCVPISNHLYFYWYRQILGQKVEFLVSFYNNEISEKSEIFDDQFSVERPDGSNFTLKIRSTKLEDSAMYFCASSPLAGGGNQPQHFGDGTRLSIL.

This clonotype was seen a few times. The CDR3 coding sequence is TGCAGTGCTAGGTCGGGGGAGTCGGCAGTACTTCAGGGCGAGCAGTACTTC. Translated: CSARSGESAVLQGEQYF. The gene calls are TRBV20-1 and TRBJ2-7, with a possible D match to TRBD2 (6 bases). This CDR3 has 17 residues. Looked up from germline, CDR1 is DFQATT and CDR2 is SNEGSKA (reference sequence). The V end lost 3 bases, the J end lost 6 bases, and 27 bases lay between the germline ends.

This clonotype was detected ten times or more. The chain carries TRBV2 and TRBJ2-7, with a weak D call TRBD1 (5 bases). Germline CDR1 is SNHLY and CDR2 is FYNNEI. The CDR3 sequence is 12 residues long. The CDR3 loop is CARGTSSYEQYF. In DNA form, the CDR3 reads TGTGCAAGGGGCACGAGCTCCTACGAGCAGTACTTC.

This clonotype was seen many times. This CDR3 is CASSTGMRYDEQYF. The CDR3 bases are TGTGCCAGCAGTACAGGGATGAGATATGACGAGCAGTACTTC. V gene TRBV27 combines with J gene TRBJ2-7, with D possibly being TRBD1 (6 bases). CDR1 MNHEY and CDR2 SMNVEV come from the germline V gene (reference sequence). The CDR3 consists of 14 residues. V lost 5 bases to trimming and J lost 5 bases, with 16 bases between them.

This clonotype came up a few times. The chain links TRBV6-1 to TRBJ2-2; TRBD1 is a possible D gene (5 bases). V was cut by 5 bases and J by 1 base, with 20 bases left in between. The CDR3 is 18 residues long. Germline assignment: CDR1 MNHNS and CDR2 SASEGT. The CDR3: CASSPPPGLLKNTGELFF. CDR3 DNA sequence: TGTGCCAGCAGTCCACCCCCAGGGCTACTAAAGAACACCGGGGAGCTGTTTTTT.

In the case of this clonotype: A clone one base away is much larger, so this may be a read error. Since the CDR3 does not end with the conserved phenylalanine or tryptophan, this likely comes from a read error. The DNA for the CDR3 is TGTGCCAGCAGGAGAGGGGGGACTGAAGCTTTCTCT. Residues: CASRRGGTEAFS. The genes are TRBV11-2 and TRBJ1-1; D perhaps matches TRBD1 (6 bases). The CDR3 sequence is 12 residues long. Trimming removed 6 bases from V and 5 bases from J, with 10 bases in between. Per germline, CDR1 SGHAT and CDR2 FQNNGV.

This clonotype was observed a few times. The V and J genes are TRBV10-3 and TRBJ1-5; D is undetermined. V was pared by 3 bases and J by 6 bases, with 6 bases between. The CDR3 consists of 12 residues. Per the germline V gene, CDR1 is ENHRY and CDR2 is SYGVKD. The CDR3 DNA reads as TGTGCCATCAGTGAACCGGGTCAGCCCCAGCATTTT. Amino acid sequence: CAISEPGQPQHF.

This clonotype was detected ten times or more. The chain links TRBV6-2 or TRBV6-3 to TRBJ1-1; no clear D gene. The CDR3 contains 12 residues. Trimming pared 2 bases from V and 4 bases from J, leaving 5 bases between. Germline CDR1 is MNHEY and CDR2 is SVGEGT. DNA of the CDR3: TGTGCCAGCAGTTACCCCAGCACTGAAGCTTTCTTT. Residues: CASSYPSTEAFF.

The CDR3 DNA is TGTGCCAGCAGCCAAGTACTACAGGGACCAAACACTGAAGCTTTCTTT. It yields the protein CASSQVLQGPNTEAFF. The chain combines TRBV3-1 with TRBJ1-1, with D possibly TRBD1 on 6 matching bases. The V gene's germline CDR1 is LGHDT and CDR2 YNNKEL (reference sequence). Trimming removed 1 base at V and 2 bases at J, with 14 bases between. The CDR3 extends over 16 amino acids.